These T cell receptor beta chains were read from a single sample in a study of OX40 agonist ivuxolimab in advanced cancers. Only in-frame clones appear in the TCRdb table, and some are missing; sequencing was by immunoSEQ multiplex PCR. The table shows 45,000 to 60,000 clones, with 82% occurring only once. The material sequenced was CD4+ or CD8+ T cells sorted from blood, taken in a trial of the OX40 agonist ivuxolimab. These receptor sequences come from an adult with an advanced solid tumor such as melanoma, head and neck, liver or kidney cancer. Each CDR3 is given with its conserved first and last residue. The D gene is left open where the match is weak. Expanded clones get a size class; other rows say once, few or many, or leave the size out.

NA,NA,TRBJ2-3,TRBV4-1,TGCGCCAGCAGTCGATCTAGCACAGATACGCAGTATTTT,CASSRSSTDTQYF
NA,TRBD2,TRBJ2-3,TRBV7-3,TGTGCCAGCAGCCAGACTAGCGGGAGGGCCGGGTGGGGCACAGATACGCAGTATTTT,CASSQTSGRAGWGTDTQYF
NA,TRBD1,TRBJ2-7,TRBV15,TGTGCCACCAGCAGGGACAGGGGCCTATACGAGCAGTACTTC,CATSRDRGLYEQYF
NA,TRBD1,TRBJ2-2,TRBV5-1,TGCGCCAGCAGCAACGGACAGGGGAACACCGGGGAGCTGCTTTTT,CASSNGQGNTGELLF
once,NA,TRBJ2-4,TRBV5-1,TGCGCCAGCAGCTTGACAGCCAAAAACATTCAGTACTTC,CASSLTAKNIQYF
NA,NA,TRBJ1-2,TRBV30,TGTGCCTGGAGTTCCTCCTTGGGCTACACCTTC,CAWSSSLGYTF
NA,TRBD1,TRBJ1-5,TRBV19,TGTGCCAGTAGGGGACAGGGCTGGAGCAATCAGCCCCAGCATTTT,CASRGQGWSNQPQHF
NA,TRBD2,TRBJ2-7,TRBV7-3,TGTGCCAGCAGCTTAGAGCGGGAGGGATCCTACGAGCAGTACTTC,CASSLEREGSYEQYF
NA,TRBD1,TRBJ2-7,TRBV9,TGTGCCAGCAGCGTAGACGGACAGGGGAGGTTGCAGTACTTC,CASSVDGQGRLQYF
NA,NA,TRBJ1-3,TRBV4-1,TGCGCCAGCAGCCAAGGTTCACAGTTGAGCTCTGGAAACACCATATATTTT,CASSQGSQLSSGNTIYF
NA,NA,TRBJ2-5,TRBV13,TGTGCCAGCAGCCCGGACTCGCCGAGGACCCAGTACTTC,CASSPDSPRTQYF
NA,NA,TRBJ1-1,TRBV19,TGTGCCAGTACCGGACAGAGGGCTGAAGCTTTCTTT,CASTGQRAEAFF
NA,TRBD2,TRBJ2-1,TRBV7-3,TGTGCCAGCAGCATCGGACTAGCGGCCTACAATGAGCAGTTCTTC,CASSIGLAAYNEQFF
NA,NA,TRBJ2-7,TRBV6-1,TGTGCCAGCAGACATAGGGACTCCTACGAGCAGTACTTC,CASRHRDSYEQYF
NA,TRBD1,TRBJ2-7,TRBV7-9,TGTGCCAGCAGCTTGGAGGCAGGGGGCTTAATAGAGCAGTACTTC,CASSLEAGGLIEQYF
NA,NA,TRBJ1-2,TRBV7-2,TGTGCCAGCAGCCGCTTCTTCCCCAGGTCTAACTATGGCTACACCTTC,CASSRFFPRSNYGYTF
few,NA,TRBJ2-3,TRBV18,TGTGCCAGCTCACCACCTGGCTTTGGGGATACGCAGTATTTT,CASSPPGFGDTQYF
NA,NA,TRBJ1-1,TRBV7-9,TGTGCCAGCAGCGCGCGGCGGACGGAAGGAGCGATGAACACTGAAGCTTTCTTT,CASSARRTEGAMNTEAFF
NA,NA,TRBJ1-1,TRBV7-3,TGTGCCAGCAGCTTAGACCCGGGGAGCACTGAAGCTTTCTTT,CASSLDPGSTEAFF
NA,NA,TRBJ2-7,TRBV4-2,TGTGCCAGCAGCCAAGATAAGGGGGGGCCCTACGAGCAGTACTTC,CASSQDKGGPYEQYF
NA,NA,TRBJ1-5,TRBV21-1,TGTGCCAGCAGCAATCCCTGGCGCAATCAGCCCCAGCATTTT,CASSNPWRNQPQHF
NA,NA,TRBJ1-3,TRBV25-1,TGTGCCAGCAGTGAATATAGGTCCTCTGGAAACACCATATATTTT,CASSEYRSSGNTIYF